Below are 9 T cell receptor beta chains sequenced from a single sample in a study of blood T cell repertoires in COVID-19. Clones were sequenced by immunoSEQ multiplex PCR, and TCRdb holds only the in-frame ones, with some missing. This table holds 160,000 or so clones, about 80% found once. What was sequenced was peripheral blood. These receptors were obtained from a human donor in a cohort sampled during active COVID-19.

Remarks on this clone: Mismatch with germline at one junction end may stem from a read error. The chain links TRBV18 to TRBJ2-2; 7 positions agree with TRBD1. The CDR3 is 16 amino acids. CDR1 KGHSH and CDR2 LQKENI come from the germline V gene. The CDR3 nucleotides are TGTGCCAGCTCATCACCGACAGGGTCGAACACCGGGGAGCTGTTTTTT. Amino acid sequence: CASSSPTGSNTGELFF.

The table lists this clone with a few counts. The J gene is TRBJ2-3, the V gene TRBV5-1, with D possibly being TRBD1 (6 bases). Germline CDR1 SGHRS, CDR2 YFSETQ. V lost 6 bases to trimming and J lost 2 bases, with 13 bases between them. This CDR3 is 14 amino acids long. The CDR3: CASTLGQYTDTQYF. The CDR3 DNA reads as TGCGCCAGCACCTTAGGACAGTACACAGATACGCAGTATTTT.

This clone was detected only once. This chain links TRBV2 with TRBJ2-7; D not certain. Trimming removed 3 bases at V and 7 bases at J, with 10 bases between. The CDR3 contains 12 residues. Germline V CDR1 and CDR2: SNHLY, FYNNEI. CDR3 sequence (DNA): TGTGCCAGCAGTGAGACTCTAGTAGAGCAGTACTTC. It codes for CASSETLVEQYF.

The CDR3 loop reads CSAAQGATEAFF. Written as DNA, the CDR3 is TGCAGCGCCGCACAGGGGGCGACTGAAGCTTTCTTT. The chain recombines TRBV29-1 with TRBJ1-1, with TRBD1 matching 9 bases. The CDR3 is made up of 12 amino acids. Germline V gene data show CDR1 as SQVTM and CDR2 as ANQGSEA. Germline trimming cut 7 bases from V and 5 bases from J; bases unmatched to any gene: 5. Looking up the rest from reference TRBV29-1 and TRBJ1-1 gives the full variable domain: SAVISQKPSRDICQRGTSLTIQCQVDSQVTMMFWYRQQPGQSLTLIATANQGSEATYESGFVIDKFPISRPNLTFSTLTVSNMSPEDSSIYLCSAAQGATEAFFGQGTRLTVV.

The chain recombines TRBV9 with TRBJ2-1; D perhaps matches TRBD1 (5 bases). Germline CDR1 reads SGDLS; CDR2 reads YYNGEE. The CDR3 is made up of 12 amino acids. V lost 4 bases to trimming and J lost 9 bases, with 11 bases between them. Here the CDR3 DNA reads TGTGCCAGCAGCCCCCGGACACCTGAGCAGTTCTTC. Its translation: CASSPRTPEQFF.

This clone was seen just once. The chain employs TRBV11-2 and TRBJ2-7; 9 nucleotides match TRBD2. The CDR3 has 16 amino acids. After removal of 1 base from V and 0 bases from J, the junction contained 4 bases not matched to a gene. Germline V lookup: CDR1 SGHAT, CDR2 FQNNGV. The CDR3 loop reads CASSLGGSGSSYEQYF. The CDR3 nucleotides read TGTGCCAGCAGCTTAGGGGGTAGCGGGAGCTCCTACGAGCAGTACTTC.

The CDR3: CASSMGAGSMAGELFF. The CDR3 DNA sequence: TGTGCCAGTAGTATGGGTGCGGGGTCCATGGCCGGGGAGCTGTTTTTT. The V gene is TRBV19, the J gene TRBJ2-2, with TRBD2 as a possible D gene (6 bases). V was pared by 3 bases and J by 6 bases, with 17 bases between. Germline V lookup: CDR1 LNHDA, CDR2 SQIVND (reference sequence). The CDR3 totals 16 residues.

The chain employs TRBV6-5 and TRBJ2-2, with a possible D match to TRBD1 (6 bases). Per the germline V gene, CDR1 is MNHEY and CDR2 is SVGAGI. The CDR3 totals 14 residues. Trimming removed 11 bases at V and 5 bases at J, with 18 bases between. The CDR3 region is CASRVAGVTGELFF. For the CDR3, the DNA is TGTGCCTCACGGGTCGCAGGGGTAACCGGGGAGCTGTTTTTT.

This chain joins TRBV5-1 and TRBJ1-2; D call uncertain. Trimming removed 0 bases at V and 8 bases at J, with 11 bases between. The germline CDR1 and CDR2 sequences are SGHRS and YFSETQ. This CDR3 has 13 residues. The CDR3 DNA sequence: TGCGCCAGCAGCTTGGAAACGAATCGGGGCTACACCTTC. This encodes CASSLETNRGYTF.